The 23 T cell receptor beta chains reported below all come from one sample, sequenced in a study of T-cell reconstitution after alpha-beta-depleted transplantation in children. Unique molecular identifiers were used to barcode this TCRbeta library. TCRdb called the PCR reads again in MiXCR, with one record for every CDR3 protein. The repertoire holds 450,000 to 550,000 distinct CDR3 sequences, with over 10% as singletons. This specimen was PBMCs, mostly from graft donor cells, taken 180 days after TCRalphabeta/CD19-depleted stem cell transplant. Receptor source: a female patient aged 2-9 years who had a stem cell transplant for aplastic anemia, so the T cells may come from the graft donor.

The V call is TRBV20-1, the J call TRBJ2-7, with 8 bases identical to TRBD2. This CDR3 has 17 residues. Germline CDR1 is DFQATT and CDR2 is SNEGSKA (reference sequence). Trimming cost V 6 bases and J 0 bases; bases outside gene matches: 16. This CDR3 reads CSALPTSEAIYSYEQYF. The CDR3 nucleotides read TGCAGTGCCTTACCGACTAGCGAAGCGATATACTCCTACGAGCAGTACTTC.

This clonotype occurred a few times. CDR3 protein: CSVGASTLCRGNQPQHF. The CDR3 DNA follows: TGCAGTGTAGGTGCCAGTACCCTGTGCAGGGGAAATCAGCCCCAGCATTTT. V and J are TRBV20-1 and TRBJ1-5, with D tentatively TRBD1 (6 bases). Germline CDR1 DFQATT, CDR2 SNEGSKA (reference sequence). Trimming stripped 7 bases from V and 4 bases from J, with 26 bases between. The CDR3 has 17 amino acids.

The chain combines TRBV7-9 with TRBJ2-1; D is tentatively TRBD1 or TRBD2 (5 bases each). CDR3 length equals 15 residues. Germline V gene sequence: CDR1 SEHNR, CDR2 FQNEAQ (reference sequence). The germline V and J ends were trimmed by 2 bases and 5 bases, with 13 bases remaining between them. The CDR3 here is CASSLPARGHNEQFF. In nucleotides, the CDR3 is TGTGCCAGCAGCTTACCGGCCCGGGGACACAATGAGCAGTTCTTC.

The V gene is TRBV29-1, the J gene TRBJ2-1; 11 nucleotides match TRBD1. This CDR3 spans 20 amino acids. V lost 3 bases and J lost 4; bases outside the gene matches: 20. Germline lookup yields CDR1 SQVTM and CDR2 ANQGSEA. CDR3 loop: CSVEDRGHLAGPNSYNEQFF. CDR3 nucleotide sequence: TGCAGCGTTGAGGACAGGGGGCATCTAGCGGGCCCTAACTCTTACAATGAGCAGTTCTTC.

This clonotype was seen a few times. This chain connects TRBV20-1 to TRBJ2-1; D may match TRBD1 or TRBD2 (5 bases each). The CDR3 loop spans 15 amino acids. In germline, CDR1 is DFQATT, CDR2 SNEGSKA (reference sequence). V gave up 1 base and J gave up 6 bases, with 16 bases separating them. The CDR3 loop is CSARAPGAGSNEQFF. The CDR3 coding sequence is TGCAGTGCTAGAGCCCCCGGAGCAGGGAGCAATGAGCAGTTCTTC.

The chain recombines TRBV7-9 with TRBJ2-2; D possibly corresponds to TRBD1 (6 bases). The CDR3 has 14 residues. In germline, CDR1 is SEHNR, CDR2 FQNEAQ (reference sequence). V was trimmed by 4 bases and J by 6 bases, leaving 12 bases between them. The CDR3 DNA reads as TGTGCCAGCAGCTCTCTCGACAGGTCCGGGGAGCTGTTTTTT. Its translation: CASSSLDRSGELFF.

This clonotype was seen ten or more times. The V gene is TRBV12-3 or TRBV12-4, the J gene TRBJ2-7; D is unresolved. The CDR3 totals 14 residues. Trimming removed 1 base from V and 2 bases from J, with 9 bases in between. The CDR3 region has the DNA TGTGCCAGCAGTTTAGGCCCGGGTCCCTACGAGCAGTACGTC. As protein: CASSLGPGPYEQYV.

This clonotype came up a few times. The V call is TRBV27, the J call TRBJ1-5, with 7 nucleotides matching TRBD1. V lost 6 bases and J lost 6; bases outside the gene matches: 8. Germline loops: CDR1 MNHEY, CDR2 SMNVEV (reference sequence). There are 14 residues in the CDR3. This chain's CDR3 is CASSRGTAPQPQHF. CDR3 sequence (DNA): TGTGCCAGCAGCAGAGGGACAGCGCCTCAGCCCCAGCATTTT.

This chain links TRBV4-3 with TRBJ2-1, with 15 nucleotides matching TRBD2. The germline CDR1 and CDR2 sequences are LGHNA and YSLEER. V lost 0 bases and J lost 8; bases outside the gene matches: 8. The CDR3 consists of 18 residues. The CDR3 loop is CASSQDFGTSGRWYEQFF. In DNA, the CDR3 is TGCGCCAGCAGCCAAGATTTTGGGACTAGCGGGAGGTGGTATGAGCAGTTCTTC.

V and J are TRBV12-3 or TRBV12-4 and TRBJ2-6, with 10 bases lining up with TRBD1. The CDR3 sequence is 18 residues long. J gave up 0 bases and V 6 bases, and 8 bases lay outside the gene matches. This CDR3 reads CASREGDRGFSGANVLTF. The CDR3 nucleotides read TGTGCCAGCAGGGAGGGGGACAGGGGATTCTCTGGGGCCAACGTCCTGACTTTC.

This clonotype has ten or more counts. The chain combines TRBV12-3 or TRBV12-4 with TRBJ2-2; no reliable D call. CDR3 length: 13 residues. V lost 5 bases to trimming and J lost 1 base, with 5 bases between them. CDR3 loop: CASSPENTGELFF. CDR3 coding DNA: TGTGCCAGCAGTCCCGAGAACACCGGGGAGCTGTTTTTT.

The chain uses TRBV28 and TRBJ2-7; tentatively, D is TRBD2 (5 bases). CDR1 is MDHEN, CDR2 SYDVKM, per germline. V was clipped by 5 bases and J by 3 bases, with 11 bases between them. This CDR3 has 13 amino acids. CDR3 protein: CASSDPGSYEQYF. The CDR3 nucleotides are TGTGCCAGCAGTGACCCTGGGAGCTACGAGCAGTACTTC.

A few counts support this clonotype. The chain joins TRBV7-3 to TRBJ2-5; no definite D call. Trimming took 5 bases from V and 2 from J, leaving 15 bases between them. Germline V gene sequence: CDR1 SGHTA, CDR2 FQGTGA. The CDR3 contains 15 residues. The CDR3 sequence is CASSPGRPGQETQYF. In nucleotides, the CDR3 is TGTGCCAGCAGCCCAGGCCGCCCCGGACAAGAGACCCAGTACTTC.

This clonotype was seen ten or more times. The rearrangement links TRBV20-1 to TRBJ2-1, with 10 bases identical to TRBD2. The germline V gene has CDR1 DFQATT and CDR2 SNEGSKA (reference sequence). This CDR3 is built from 14 residues. V dropped 6 bases and J dropped 2; count of bases not matched to a gene: 4. CDR3 nucleotides: TGCAGTGCCCCCGGACTAGCGGCCTACAATGAGCAGTTCTTC. Amino acid sequence: CSAPGLAAYNEQFF.

The sample holds a few counts of this clonotype. V gene TRBV20-1 combines with J gene TRBJ2-3; 12 positions match TRBD2. CDR1 DFQATT and CDR2 SNEGSKA come from the germline V gene (reference sequence). Trimming took 2 bases from V and 4 from J; bases not matched to a gene: 7. This CDR3 has 16 residues. DNA for the CDR3: TGCAGTGCTAGATCCCCCCTAGCGGGAGGGCCAGATACGCAGTATTTT. Translated: CSARSPLAGGPDTQYF.

J is TRBJ2-1 and V is TRBV12-3 or TRBV12-4; 7 bases match TRBD2. Trimming took 8 bases from V and 6 from J; bases not matched to a gene: 7. This CDR3 comprises 13 residues. CDR3 sequence (DNA): TGTGCCAGCGAGCCTAGCGGTACCAATGAGCAGTTCTTC. It yields the protein CASEPSGTNEQFF.

CDR3 nucleotides: TGTGCCACCAGCAGGAAGGGGTTCGCTGAGACCCAGTACTTC. It encodes CATSRKGFAETQYF. This chain joins TRBV15 and TRBJ2-5; possibly TRBD1 for D (5 bases). Trimming stripped 3 bases from V and 5 bases from J, with 13 bases between. The CDR3 sequence is 14 residues long. Germline CDR1 reads LNHNV; CDR2 reads YYDKDF (reference sequence).

This clonotype was detected a few times. The genes are TRBV9 and TRBJ1-1; 10 bases match TRBD1. Germline values: CDR1 SGDLS, CDR2 YYNGEE. Germline trimming cut 3 bases from V and 5 bases from J; bases unmatched to any gene: 19. The CDR3 spans 19 residues. CDR3 nucleotide sequence: TGTGCCAGCAGCGGGCCGACCTGGACAGGGGGAAACCCCCGGACTGAAGCTTTCTTT. It is translated as CASSGPTWTGGNPRTEAFF.

The sample holds a few counts of this clonotype. The V call is TRBV7-3, the J call TRBJ2-1; no definite D call. V lost 1 base and J lost 8, with 15 bases in between. CDR1 is SGHTA, CDR2 FQGTGA, per germline. This CDR3 spans 15 amino acids. CDR3 residues: CASSLSPGPVDEQFF. For the CDR3, the DNA is TGTGCCAGCAGCTTAAGCCCGGGCCCTGTGGATGAGCAGTTCTTC.

V is TRBV6-5 and J is TRBJ1-2; tentative D call: TRBD1 (5 bases). The germline gives CDR1 MNHEY, CDR2 SVGAGI. This CDR3 is 14 amino acids long. The germline V and J ends were trimmed by 3 bases and 8 bases, with 16 bases remaining between them. The DNA of the CDR3 is TGTGCCAGCAGTTATGGTAGGACATCCTACGGCTACACCTTC. The encoded protein is CASSYGRTSYGYTF.

This clonotype was seen more than once but under ten times. The V gene is TRBV18, the J gene TRBJ2-6, with TRBD1 identical over 9 bases. V lost 4 bases and J lost 3; bases outside the gene matches: 13. Germline CDR1 and CDR2: KGHSH and LQKENI. This CDR3 is built from 19 residues. The CDR3 coding sequence is TGTGCCAGCTCACACAACCGGGACAGGGCTTCGGGTGGGGCCAACGTCCTGACTTTC. Protein sequence: CASSHNRDRASGGANVLTF. The whole variable domain, filled in from reference TRBV18 and TRBJ2-6, reads NAGVMQNPRHLVRRRGQEARLRCSPMKGHSHVYWYRQLPEEGLKFMVYLQKENIIDESGMPKERFSAEFPKEGPSILRIQQVVRGDSAAYFCASSHNRDRASGGANVLTFGAGSRLTVL.

This clonotype appeared many times. The CDR3 DNA sequence: TGTGCCAGCAGTTTCACATCGGGGGGCGAGCAGTACTTC. The encoded protein is CASSFTSGGEQYF. V usage is TRBV12-3 or TRBV12-4 and J usage is TRBJ2-7, with 7 bases that match TRBD2. This CDR3 spans 13 amino acids. J lost 6 bases, V lost 3 bases, and 5 bases had no gene match.

This chain uses TRBV20-1 with TRBJ2-1, with TRBD2 matching over 8 bases. With V trimmed by 2 bases and J by 12 bases, 15 bases remained unmatched. CDR3 length: 15 residues. Germline V gene sequence: CDR1 DFQATT, CDR2 SNEGSKA (reference sequence). This CDR3 reads CSARLGVAGYLVQFF. The CDR3 bases are TGCAGTGCTAGACTAGGAGTAGCGGGATACCTAGTGCAGTTCTTC.